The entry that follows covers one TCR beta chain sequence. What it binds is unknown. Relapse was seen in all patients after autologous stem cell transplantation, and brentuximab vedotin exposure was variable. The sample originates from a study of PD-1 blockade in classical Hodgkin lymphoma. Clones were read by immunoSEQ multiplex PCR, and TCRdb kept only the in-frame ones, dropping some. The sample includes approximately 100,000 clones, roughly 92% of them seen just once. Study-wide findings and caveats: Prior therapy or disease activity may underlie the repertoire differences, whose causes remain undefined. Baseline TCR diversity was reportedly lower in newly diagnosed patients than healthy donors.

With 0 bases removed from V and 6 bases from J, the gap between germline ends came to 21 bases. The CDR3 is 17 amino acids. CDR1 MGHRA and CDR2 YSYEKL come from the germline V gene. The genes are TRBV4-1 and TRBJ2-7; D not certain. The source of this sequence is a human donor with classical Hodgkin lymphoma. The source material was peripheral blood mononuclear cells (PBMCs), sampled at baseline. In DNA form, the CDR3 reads TGCGCCAGCAGCCAAGAACGGGCTTCGGTCTTAGGTCGCGAGCAGTACTTC. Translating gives CASSQERASVLGREQYF.